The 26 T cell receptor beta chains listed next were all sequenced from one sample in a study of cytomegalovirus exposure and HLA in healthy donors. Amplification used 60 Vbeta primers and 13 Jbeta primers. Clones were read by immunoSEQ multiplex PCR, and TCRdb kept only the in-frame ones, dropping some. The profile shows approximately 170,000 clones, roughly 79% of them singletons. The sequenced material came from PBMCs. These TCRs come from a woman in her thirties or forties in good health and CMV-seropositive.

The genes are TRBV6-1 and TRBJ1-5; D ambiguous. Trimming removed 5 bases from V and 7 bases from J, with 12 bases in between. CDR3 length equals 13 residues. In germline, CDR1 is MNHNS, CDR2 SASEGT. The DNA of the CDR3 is TGTGCCAGCAGTCTTTGGGCAGGACAGCCCCAGCATTTT. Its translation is CASSLWAGQPQHF.

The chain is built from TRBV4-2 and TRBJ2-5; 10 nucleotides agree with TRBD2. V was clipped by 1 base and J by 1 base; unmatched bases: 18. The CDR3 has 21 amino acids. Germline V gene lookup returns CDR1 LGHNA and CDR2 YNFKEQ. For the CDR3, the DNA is TGTGCCAGCAGCCAAGTTCTTAGGGGGACTAGCGCCGACACGCCCCAAGAGACCCAGTACTTC. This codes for CASSQVLRGTSADTPQETQYF.

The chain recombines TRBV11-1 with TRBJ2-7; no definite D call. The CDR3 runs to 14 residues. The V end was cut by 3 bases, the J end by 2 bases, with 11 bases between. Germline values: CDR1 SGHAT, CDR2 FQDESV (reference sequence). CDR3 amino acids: CASSLRRGPYEQYF. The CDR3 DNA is TGTGCCAGCAGCTTGAGGCGCGGTCCCTACGAGCAGTACTTC.

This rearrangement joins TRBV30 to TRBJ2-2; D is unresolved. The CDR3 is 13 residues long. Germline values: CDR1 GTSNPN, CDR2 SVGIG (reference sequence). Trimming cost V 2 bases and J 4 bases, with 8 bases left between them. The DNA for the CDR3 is TGTGCCTGGAGTACGGGTAGCACCGGGGAGCTGTTTTTT. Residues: CAWSTGSTGELFF. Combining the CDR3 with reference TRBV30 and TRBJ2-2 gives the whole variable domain SQTIHQWPATLVQPVGSPLSLECTVEGTSNPNLYWYRQAAGRGLQLLFYSVGIGQISSEVPQNLSASRPQDRQFILSSKKLLLSDSGFYLCAWSTGSTGELFFGEGSRLTVL.

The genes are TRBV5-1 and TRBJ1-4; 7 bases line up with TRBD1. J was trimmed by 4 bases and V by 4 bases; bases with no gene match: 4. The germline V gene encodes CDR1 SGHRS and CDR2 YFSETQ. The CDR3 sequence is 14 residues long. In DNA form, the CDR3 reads TGCGCCAGCAGCAAAGGGACAGATAATGAAAAACTGTTTTTT. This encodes CASSKGTDNEKLFF.

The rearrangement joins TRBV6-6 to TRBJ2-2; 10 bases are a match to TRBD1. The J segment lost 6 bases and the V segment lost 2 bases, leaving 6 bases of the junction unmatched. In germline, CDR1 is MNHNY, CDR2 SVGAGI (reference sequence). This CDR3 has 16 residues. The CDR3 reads CASSYPPDRGAGELFF. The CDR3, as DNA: TGTGCCAGCAGTTACCCCCCGGACAGGGGGGCCGGGGAGCTGTTTTTT.

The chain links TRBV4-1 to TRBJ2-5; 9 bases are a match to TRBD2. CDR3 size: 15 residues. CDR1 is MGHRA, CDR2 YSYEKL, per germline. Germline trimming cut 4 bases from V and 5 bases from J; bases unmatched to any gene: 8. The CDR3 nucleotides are TGCGCCAGCAGCCCGGAGACCGGGACTAGCGAGACCCAGTACTTC. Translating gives CASSPETGTSETQYF.

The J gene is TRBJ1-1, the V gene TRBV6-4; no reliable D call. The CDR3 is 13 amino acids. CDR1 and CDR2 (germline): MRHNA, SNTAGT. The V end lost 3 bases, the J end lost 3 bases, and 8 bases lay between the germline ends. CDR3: CASSEDQYTEAFF. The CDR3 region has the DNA TGTGCCAGCAGTGAAGATCAGTACACTGAAGCTTTCTTT.

The CDR3: CASSLTGGIDEQYF. The CDR3 region has the DNA TGCGCCAGCAGCTTGACAGGGGGGATCGACGAGCAGTACTTC. This chain connects TRBV5-1 to TRBJ2-7, with 8 bases matching TRBD1. This CDR3 spans 14 amino acids. Germline loops: CDR1 SGHRS, CDR2 YFSETQ. V lost 1 base and J lost 5; bases outside the gene matches: 5.

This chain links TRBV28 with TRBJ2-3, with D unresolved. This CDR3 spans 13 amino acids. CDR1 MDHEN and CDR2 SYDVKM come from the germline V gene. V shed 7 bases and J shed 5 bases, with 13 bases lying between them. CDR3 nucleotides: TGTGCCAGCAAGAGTGAGGTCGGAGATACGCAGTATTTT. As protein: CASKSEVGDTQYF.

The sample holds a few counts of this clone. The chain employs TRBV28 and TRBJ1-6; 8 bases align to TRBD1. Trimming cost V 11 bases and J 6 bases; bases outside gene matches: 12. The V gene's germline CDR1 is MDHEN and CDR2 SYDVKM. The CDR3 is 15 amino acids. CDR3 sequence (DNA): TGTGCCGCCTCGCGACAGGGGCTTGGTAATTCACCCCTCCACTTT. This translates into CAASRQGLGNSPLHF.

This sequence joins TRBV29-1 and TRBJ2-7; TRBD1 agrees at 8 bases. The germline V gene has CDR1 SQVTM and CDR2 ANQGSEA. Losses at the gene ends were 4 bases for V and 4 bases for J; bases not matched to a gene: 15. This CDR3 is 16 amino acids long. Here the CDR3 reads CSVVGTGEYRRYEQYF. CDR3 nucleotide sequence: TGCAGCGTTGTCGGGACAGGAGAGTACCGAAGGTACGAGCAGTACTTC.

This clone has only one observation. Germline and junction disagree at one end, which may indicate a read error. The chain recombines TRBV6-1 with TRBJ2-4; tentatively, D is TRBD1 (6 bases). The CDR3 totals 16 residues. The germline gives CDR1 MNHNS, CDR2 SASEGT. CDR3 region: CASSEDRTIAKNSQYF. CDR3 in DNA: TGTGCCAGCAGTGAGGACAGAACTATAGCCAAAAACAGTCAGTACTTC.

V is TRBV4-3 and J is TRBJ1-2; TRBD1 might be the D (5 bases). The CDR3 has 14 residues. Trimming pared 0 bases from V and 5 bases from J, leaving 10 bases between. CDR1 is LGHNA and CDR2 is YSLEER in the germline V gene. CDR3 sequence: CASSQDPGGYGYTF. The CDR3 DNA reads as TGCGCCAGCAGCCAAGATCCGGGGGGGTATGGCTACACCTTC.

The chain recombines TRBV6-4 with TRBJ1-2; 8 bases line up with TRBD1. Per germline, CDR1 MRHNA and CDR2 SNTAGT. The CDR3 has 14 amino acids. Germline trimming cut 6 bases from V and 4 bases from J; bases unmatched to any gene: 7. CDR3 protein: CASSRTGSGYGYTF. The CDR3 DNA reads TGTGCCAGCAGCAGGACAGGGAGTGGCTATGGCTACACCTTC.

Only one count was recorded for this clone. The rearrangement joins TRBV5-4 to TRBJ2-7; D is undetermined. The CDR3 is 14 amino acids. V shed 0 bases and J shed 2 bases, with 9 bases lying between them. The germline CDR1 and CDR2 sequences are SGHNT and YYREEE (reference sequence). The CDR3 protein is CASSLEAGTYEQYF. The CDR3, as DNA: TGTGCCAGCAGCTTGGAGGCAGGCACCTACGAGCAGTACTTC.

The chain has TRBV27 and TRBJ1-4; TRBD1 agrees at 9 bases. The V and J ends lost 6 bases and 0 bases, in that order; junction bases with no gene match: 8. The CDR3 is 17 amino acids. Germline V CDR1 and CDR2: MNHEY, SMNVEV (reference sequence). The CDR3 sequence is CASRRTGATATNEKLFF. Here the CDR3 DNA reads TGTGCCAGCAGACGGACAGGGGCCACCGCAACTAATGAAAAACTGTTTTTT.

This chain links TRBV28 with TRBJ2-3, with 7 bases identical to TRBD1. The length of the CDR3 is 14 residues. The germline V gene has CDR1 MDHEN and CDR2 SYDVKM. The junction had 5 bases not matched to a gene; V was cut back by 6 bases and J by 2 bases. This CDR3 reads CASRGQSNTDTQYF. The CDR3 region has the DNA TGTGCCAGCAGGGGACAGTCGAACACAGATACGCAGTATTTT.

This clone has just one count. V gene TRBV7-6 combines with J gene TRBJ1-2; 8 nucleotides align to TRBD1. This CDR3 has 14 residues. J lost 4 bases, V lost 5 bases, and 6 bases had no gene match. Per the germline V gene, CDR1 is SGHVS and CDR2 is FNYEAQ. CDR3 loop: CASSPGQGTYGYTF. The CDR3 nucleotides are TGTGCCAGCAGCCCCGGACAGGGAACCTATGGCTACACCTTC.

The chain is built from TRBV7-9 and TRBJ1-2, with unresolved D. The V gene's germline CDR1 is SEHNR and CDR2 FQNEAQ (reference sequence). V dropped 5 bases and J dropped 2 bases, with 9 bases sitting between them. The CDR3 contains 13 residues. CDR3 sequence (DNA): TGTGCCAGCAGCCGAGACACAAACTATGGCTACACCTTC. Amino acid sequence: CASSRDTNYGYTF.

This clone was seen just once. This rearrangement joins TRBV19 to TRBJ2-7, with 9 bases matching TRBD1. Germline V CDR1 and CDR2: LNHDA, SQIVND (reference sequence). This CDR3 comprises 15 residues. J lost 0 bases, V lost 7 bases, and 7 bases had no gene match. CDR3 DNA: TGTGCCAGTAATCCTGGGACAGGGACCTCCTACGAGCAGTACTTC. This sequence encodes CASNPGTGTSYEQYF.

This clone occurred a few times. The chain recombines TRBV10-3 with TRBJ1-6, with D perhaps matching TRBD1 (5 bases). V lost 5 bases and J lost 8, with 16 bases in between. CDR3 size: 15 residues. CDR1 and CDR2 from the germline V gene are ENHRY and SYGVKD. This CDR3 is CAISTRGRGYSPLHF. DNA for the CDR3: TGTGCCATCAGTACCCGGGGGAGGGGTTATTCACCCCTCCACTTT.

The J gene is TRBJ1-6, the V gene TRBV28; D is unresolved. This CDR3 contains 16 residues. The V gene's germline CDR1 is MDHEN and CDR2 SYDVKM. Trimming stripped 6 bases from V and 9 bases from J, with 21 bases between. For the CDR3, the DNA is TGTGCCAGCAGCCTGACAAGGACCGCGGGAGGTTCACCCCTCCACTTT. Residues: CASSLTRTAGGSPLHF.

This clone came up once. CDR3 amino acids: CASSMGHTSGELFF. The CDR3 DNA sequence: TGTGCCAGTAGTATGGGCCATACGTCCGGGGAGCTGTTTTTT. The chain combines TRBV19 with TRBJ2-2; D is uncertain. Germline CDR1 reads LNHDA; CDR2 reads SQIVND (reference sequence). The CDR3 sequence is 14 residues long. V gave up 3 bases and J gave up 6 bases, with 11 bases separating them.

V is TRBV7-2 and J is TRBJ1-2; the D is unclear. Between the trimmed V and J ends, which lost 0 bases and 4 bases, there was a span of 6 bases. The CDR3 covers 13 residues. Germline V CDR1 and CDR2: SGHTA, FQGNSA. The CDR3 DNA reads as TGTGCCAGCAGCTTAGCGCTTAGCTATGGCTACACCTTC. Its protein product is CASSLALSYGYTF.

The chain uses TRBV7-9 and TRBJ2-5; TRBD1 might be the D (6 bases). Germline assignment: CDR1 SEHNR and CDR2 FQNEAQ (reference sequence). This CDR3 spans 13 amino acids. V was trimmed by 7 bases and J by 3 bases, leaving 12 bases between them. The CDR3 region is CASKGTFKETQYF. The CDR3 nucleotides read TGTGCCAGCAAGGGGACATTTAAAGAGACCCAGTACTTC.